Listed here are 32 T cell receptor beta chains from one sample, sequenced in a study of T cell responses to AZD1222 COVID-19 vaccine. The protocol was immunoSEQ multiplex PCR, while the TCRdb copy is restricted to in-frame clones and leaves out a portion. The sample lists some 140,000 clones; more than 75% were seen once. The sample here was peripheral blood, taken on day 0 of AZD1222 vaccination. These TCRs come from an adult in good health.

The CDR3 spells CAWSPQGRQGYTF. The CDR3 bases are TGTGCCTGGAGTCCCCAGGGGCGCCAAGGCTACACCTTC. The gene calls are TRBV30 and TRBJ1-2, with D possibly matching TRBD1 (6 bases). Trimming stripped 2 bases from V and 8 bases from J, with 15 bases between. The CDR3 has 13 residues. Looked up from germline, CDR1 is GTSNPN and CDR2 is SVGIG (reference sequence).

The rearrangement links TRBV7-8 to TRBJ1-1; 7 nucleotides match TRBD1. Germline CDR1 and CDR2: SGHVS and FQNEAQ. The CDR3 contains 16 residues. Trimming removed 5 bases from V and 3 bases from J; junction bases left unmatched: 12. Here the CDR3 DNA reads TGTGCCAGCAGCACCCACCGGACAGGCGCGCACACTGAAGCTTTCTTT. It yields the protein CASSTHRTGAHTEAFF.

This rearrangement joins TRBV7-8 to TRBJ2-3, with 7 nucleotides matching TRBD2. The ends lost 1 base at V and 6 bases at J; junction bases unmatched: 7. The CDR3 is made up of 15 amino acids. The V gene's germline CDR1 is SGHVS and CDR2 FQNEAQ. The CDR3 bases are TGTGCCAGCAGCTTAGGCGGGGGAGTCAGTGATACGCAGTATTTT. Residues: CASSLGGGVSDTQYF.

This clone appeared once. The J gene is TRBJ1-3, the V gene TRBV6-1; D is ambiguous. This CDR3 is 12 amino acids long. In germline, CDR1 is MNHNS, CDR2 SASEGT. Trimming left V 3 bases short and J 2 bases short, with 2 bases between. CDR3 nucleotide sequence: TGTGCCAGCAGTGAGGCTGGAAACACCATATATTTT. As protein: CASSEAGNTIYF.

The chain has TRBV28 and TRBJ1-6; D perhaps matches TRBD1 (6 bases). Trimming cost V 7 bases and J 6 bases, with 16 bases left between them. The germline V gene has CDR1 MDHEN and CDR2 SYDVKM. The CDR3 length is 15 residues. Here the CDR3 DNA reads TGTGCCAGCACCACCTCAGGACAGACTAATTCACCCCTCCACTTT. Amino acids: CASTTSGQTNSPLHF.

The J gene is TRBJ1-6, the V gene TRBV6-1, with D possibly TRBD1 on 5 matching bases. The germline CDR1 and CDR2 sequences are MNHNS and SASEGT. The CDR3 has 15 residues. V dropped 2 bases and J dropped 7 bases, with 12 bases sitting between them. DNA for the CDR3: TGTGCCAGCAGTGAACAAGGGGCACAAAATTCACCCCTCCACTTT. It encodes CASSEQGAQNSPLHF.

The count of this clone is one. The chain recombines TRBV29-1 with TRBJ2-3, with 7 bases aligning to TRBD2. The CDR3 spans 13 residues. Germline CDR1 is SQVTM and CDR2 is ANQGSEA. The V gene end was trimmed by 3 bases and the J gene end by 0 bases; junction bases not matched to a gene: 0. CDR3 sequence reads: CSVDGGSTDTQYF. In nucleotides, the CDR3 is TGCAGCGTTGACGGGGGGAGCACAGATACGCAGTATTTT.

J is TRBJ2-2 and V is TRBV5-1, with no clear D. V was trimmed by 5 bases and J by 0 bases, leaving 8 bases between them. Germline assignment: CDR1 SGHRS and CDR2 YFSETQ. This CDR3 has 14 residues. The CDR3 sequence is CASRADPNTGELFF. DNA of the CDR3: TGCGCCAGCAGAGCTGATCCGAACACCGGGGAGCTGTTTTTT. Drawing the rest from reference TRBV5-1 and TRBJ2-2, the complete variable domain is KAGVTQTPRYLIKTRGQQVTLSCSPISGHRSVSWYQQTPGQGLQFLFEYFSETQRNKGNFPGRFSGRQFSNSRSEMNVSTLELGDSALYLCASRADPNTGELFFGEGSRLTVL.

Worth noting for this clone: The limits of the CDR3 on the DNA are not certain, so only TCRdb's listed CDR3 is given. V is TRBV27 and J is TRBJ1-4; the D call in the table, TRBD1, was not verified against the DNA. The V gene's germline CDR1 is MNHEY and CDR2 SMNVEV (reference sequence). From its first to its last residue, the CDR3 has 17 amino acids. This chain's CDR3 is CASSFGAGTGSGEKLFF.

The J gene is TRBJ2-7, the V gene TRBV3-1 (or the pseudogene TRBV3-2), with TRBD1 matching over 9 bases. The trim removed 4 bases at V and 2 bases at J, leaving 9 bases unmatched. Germline CDR1 and CDR2: LGHDT and YNNKEL (reference sequence). The CDR3 contains 16 residues. The CDR3 DNA follows: TGTGCCAGCAGCCCTCCGGGACAGGGTATCACCTACGAGCAGTACTTC. This encodes CASSPPGQGITYEQYF.

The V gene is TRBV23-1, the J gene TRBJ2-7; maybe TRBD1 (5 bases). TRBV23-1 is given ORF status, its function remaining uncertain. The CDR3 is made up of 15 amino acids. V lost 7 bases and J lost 4, with 20 bases in between. The CDR3 loop is CASTLKGQGGYEQYF. The CDR3 DNA follows: TGCGCCAGCACCTTAAAGGGGCAGGGTGGGTACGAGCAGTACTTC.

This clone was observed at least ten times. The chain links TRBV9 to TRBJ2-5, with D perhaps assigned TRBD1 or TRBD2 (5 bases each). V shed 4 bases and J shed 7 bases, with 17 bases lying between them. Germline CDR1 reads SGDLS; CDR2 reads YYNGEE. This CDR3 region has 14 residues. This CDR3 reads CASSLGTPQGTQYF. The CDR3, as DNA: TGTGCCAGCAGCCTCGGGACGCCCCAGGGGACCCAGTACTTC.

This clone was counted only a few times. The chain links TRBV2 to TRBJ1-5; maybe TRBD1 (5 bases). V was clipped by 0 bases and J by 4 bases, with 10 bases between them. Germline assignment: CDR1 SNHLY and CDR2 FYNNEI. The CDR3 consists of 15 residues. CDR3 sequence: CASSEATGLNQPQHF. The CDR3 nucleotides read TGTGCCAGCAGTGAAGCAACAGGTCTAAATCAGCCCCAGCATTTT. Combining the CDR3 with reference TRBV2 and TRBJ1-5 gives the whole variable domain EPEVTQTPSHQVTQMGQEVILRCVPISNHLYFYWYRQILGQKVEFLVSFYNNEISEKSEIFDDQFSVERPDGSNFTLKIRSTKLEDSAMYFCASSEATGLNQPQHFGDGTRLSIL.

V gene TRBV27 combines with J gene TRBJ2-1; D gene unclear. Germline V gene lookup returns CDR1 MNHEY and CDR2 SMNVEV (reference sequence). V lost 8 bases and J lost 9, with 8 bases in between. The CDR3 length is 10 residues. As DNA, the CDR3 is TGTGCCAGCGGCAGCCGTGAGCAGTTCTTC. As protein: CASGSREQFF.

The chain joins TRBV9 to TRBJ2-1, with a weak D call TRBD2 (6 bases). This CDR3 is 16 amino acids long. V lost 0 bases to trimming and J lost 5 bases, with 15 bases between them. Per the germline V gene, CDR1 is SGDLS and CDR2 is YYNGEE. CDR3 region: CASSVDPRGPNNEQFF. The CDR3 bases are TGTGCCAGCAGCGTAGATCCGCGGGGCCCGAACAATGAGCAGTTCTTC.

V is TRBV19 and J is TRBJ1-1; 8 positions agree with TRBD1. The V gene end was trimmed by 6 bases and the J gene end by 3 bases; junction bases not matched to a gene: 12. This CDR3 contains 16 residues. Germline values: CDR1 LNHDA, CDR2 SQIVND (reference sequence). CDR3 residues: CASRSRVRGRDTEAFF. CDR3 nucleotides: TGTGCCAGTAGATCGAGAGTCAGGGGGCGAGACACTGAAGCTTTCTTT.

The CDR3 coding sequence is TGTGCCAGCAGCTTAAATCGCGACGGTTATGAAGCTTTCTTT. Amino acid sequence: CASSLNRDGYEAFF. The V and J genes are TRBV7-3 and TRBJ1-1; no reliable D call. Germline assignment: CDR1 SGHTA and CDR2 FQGTGA. The V end lost 1 base, the J end lost 7 bases, and 13 bases lay between the germline ends. This CDR3 is built from 14 residues.

This clone is a singleton in its sample. The chain recombines TRBV19 with TRBJ1-5; 9 positions agree with TRBD1. The germline CDR1 and CDR2 sequences are LNHDA and SQIVND (reference sequence). The CDR3 is 15 amino acids. V was pared by 4 bases and J by 4 bases, with 5 bases of the junction left unmatched. CDR3 loop: CASSTGTGTNQPQHF. For the CDR3, the DNA is TGTGCCAGTAGTACCGGGACAGGGACAAATCAGCCCCAGCATTTT.

The chain employs TRBV7-3 and TRBJ1-2; a weak D match, TRBD1 (5 bases). This CDR3 is 13 amino acids long. V lost 5 bases and J 8 bases, leaving 15 bases between the germline ends. Germline V CDR1 and CDR2: SGHTA, FQGTGA. CDR3 region: CASSQTRDSGYTF. DNA for the CDR3: TGTGCCAGCAGCCAAACCCGGGACTCAGGCTACACCTTC.

The chain combines TRBV11-2 with TRBJ2-1; 12 bases are shared with TRBD2. The CDR3 covers 18 residues. CDR1 SGHAT and CDR2 FQNNGV come from the germline V gene. With V trimmed by 6 bases and J by 0 bases, 9 bases remained unmatched. DNA of the CDR3: TGTGCCAGCAGGTCAGGGACTAGCGGGTTGAGCTCCTACAATGAGCAGTTCTTC. Its protein product is CASRSGTSGLSSYNEQFF.

This clone is a singleton in its sample. The V call is TRBV3-1 (or the pseudogene TRBV3-2), the J call TRBJ2-7; the match to TRBD2 covers 10 bases. CDR1 and CDR2 from the germline V gene are LGHDT and YNNKEL (reference sequence). The CDR3 sequence is 16 residues long. Unmatched junction bases numbered 7, after V lost 2 bases and J lost 3 bases. The CDR3 coding sequence is TGTGCCAGCAGCCAACACCTAGCGGGGGTGAACTACGAGCAGTACTTC. As protein: CASSQHLAGVNYEQYF.

The gene calls are TRBV18 and TRBJ2-2, with 7 bases identical to TRBD2. The V gene's germline CDR1 is KGHSH and CDR2 LQKENI. Unmatched junction bases numbered 9, after V lost 0 bases and J lost 5 bases. This CDR3 has 17 residues. The CDR3 region has the DNA TGTGCCAGCTCACCACCTGGATCGGGAGGACTTACCGGGGAGCTGTTTTTT. Translated: CASSPPGSGGLTGELFF. The variable domain in full, with the rest retrieved from reference TRBV18 and TRBJ2-2, is NAGVMQNPRHLVRRRGQEARLRCSPMKGHSHVYWYRQLPEEGLKFMVYLQKENIIDESGMPKERFSAEFPKEGPSILRIQQVVRGDSAAYFCASSPPGSGGLTGELFFGEGSRLTVL.

A remark on this clone: The sample holds other DNA sequences that translate to the same CDR3. V and J are TRBV7-2 and TRBJ1-1; TRBD1 agrees at 7 bases. Germline V gene sequence: CDR1 SGHTA, CDR2 FQGNSA. The CDR3 covers 14 residues. The V and J ends lost 7 bases and 0 bases, in that order; junction bases with no gene match: 5. CDR3 loop: CASILTGMNTEAFF. The CDR3 DNA is TGTGCCAGCATCCTGACAGGGATGAACACTGAAGCTTTCTTT.

The genes are TRBV2 and TRBJ1-6; D gene uncertain. The CDR3 runs to 13 residues. V was cut by 4 bases and J by 8 bases, with 9 bases left in between. Germline V gene sequence: CDR1 SNHLY, CDR2 FYNNEI. This CDR3 is CASSGSEYSPLHF. CDR3 in DNA: TGTGCCAGCAGTGGCTCAGAGTATTCACCCCTCCACTTT.

The J gene is TRBJ1-3, the V gene TRBV3-1 (or the pseudogene TRBV3-2); D uncertain. V was trimmed by 1 base and J by 0 bases, leaving 7 bases between them. The length of the CDR3 is 15 residues. Germline-derived CDR1 and CDR2 are LGHDT and YNNKEL (reference sequence). CDR3 bases: TGTGCCAGCAGCCAAGGCTCTGCCTCTGGAAACACCATATATTTT. This encodes CASSQGSASGNTIYF.

The rearrangement uses TRBV5-1 and TRBJ1-6; D call uncertain. The CDR3 totals 17 residues. Germline-derived CDR1 and CDR2 are SGHRS and YFSETQ. V shed 0 bases and J shed 0 bases, with 10 bases lying between them. CDR3 protein: CASSLDGSSSYNSPLHF. CDR3 nucleotide sequence: TGCGCCAGCAGCTTGGACGGATCTAGCTCCTATAATTCACCCCTCCACTTT. Combining the CDR3 with reference TRBV5-1 and TRBJ1-6 gives the whole variable domain KAGVTQTPRYLIKTRGQQVTLSCSPISGHRSVSWYQQTPGQGLQFLFEYFSETQRNKGNFPGRFSGRQFSNSRSEMNVSTLELGDSALYLCASSLDGSSSYNSPLHFGNGTRLTVT.

CDR3 in DNA: TGTGCCAGCAGTGAAGCGCTCGGATACACAGATACGCAGTATTTT. This encodes CASSEALGYTDTQYF. The chain is built from TRBV2 and TRBJ2-3; the D is unclear. Germline V gives CDR1 SNHLY, CDR2 FYNNEI. The CDR3 extends over 15 amino acids. The germline V and J ends were trimmed by 0 bases and 2 bases, with 9 bases remaining between them.

This clone has at least ten counts. This sequence joins TRBV19 and TRBJ1-2, with D perhaps matching TRBD1 (6 bases). Trimming took 3 bases from V and 5 from J, leaving 19 bases between them. This CDR3 has 16 residues. Germline V lookup: CDR1 LNHDA, CDR2 SQIVND (reference sequence). CDR3 sequence reads: CASSMDSHGPLYGYTF. The CDR3 DNA follows: TGTGCCAGTAGTATGGACAGCCACGGGCCCCTTTATGGCTACACCTTC.

This clone was counted a single time. This sequence joins TRBV28 and TRBJ2-7; 10 bases are shared with TRBD1. The CDR3 is made up of 15 amino acids. CDR1 is MDHEN and CDR2 is SYDVKM in the germline V gene. The V and J ends lost 9 bases and 5 bases, in that order; junction bases with no gene match: 13. CDR3 sequence: CASLSGTGVPNEQYF. DNA for the CDR3: TGTGCCAGTCTGTCCGGGACAGGGGTGCCCAACGAGCAGTACTTC.

The chain carries TRBV28 and TRBJ2-2; the D call may be TRBD1 or TRBD2 (5 bases each). This CDR3 contains 15 residues. The V end was cut by 10 bases, the J end by 1 base, with 16 bases between. Germline V CDR1 and CDR2: MDHEN, SYDVKM. CDR3 sequence: CATYLREKNTGELFF. CDR3 nucleotide sequence: TGTGCCACCTACCTCAGGGAGAAGAACACCGGGGAGCTGTTTTTT.

V gene TRBV28 combines with J gene TRBJ1-1; TRBD1 might be the D (6 bases). The ends were cut back, 0 bases at V and 4 bases at J, with 15 bases in the middle. CDR3 length equals 16 residues. The germline gives CDR1 MDHEN, CDR2 SYDVKM. CDR3 sequence (DNA): TGTGCCAGCAGTTTATGGGGGGGACTCAGGGGCACTGAAGCTTTCTTT. Translation: CASSLWGGLRGTEAFF.

V is TRBV5-6 and J is TRBJ2-5, with D unresolved. Germline values: CDR1 SGHDT, CDR2 YYEEEE. V was trimmed by 4 bases and J by 2 bases, leaving 6 bases between them. This CDR3 is built from 12 residues. CDR3: CASSPFQETQYF. The CDR3 bases are TGTGCCAGCAGCCCCTTTCAAGAGACCCAGTACTTC. The entire variable domain, with the rest obtained from reference TRBV5-6 and TRBJ2-5, is as follows: DAGVTQSPTHLIKTRGQQVTLRCSPKSGHDTVSWYQQALGQGPQFIFQYYEEEERQRGNFPDRFSGHQFPNYSSELNVNALLLGDSALYLCASSPFQETQYFGPGTRLLVL.